The clone carrying this T cell receptor beta chain was seen more than once but under ten times. This sample was taken from a study of CD8+CD57+ T cells in acquired aplastic anemia. CDR1 and CDR2 (germline): MNHNS, SASEGT. J gave up 3 bases and V 7 bases, and 8 bases lay outside the gene matches. This CDR3 has 15 amino acids. It was genomic DNA that served as the template for profiling TCR beta VDJ and CDR3. MiXCR was run by TCRdb on the reads, yielding one entry per CDR3 protein. The table shows some 190,000 distinct CDR3 sequences, with under 55% occurring only once. This TCR was sampled from a human donor in good health. Sequenced input: sorted CD4+, CD8+, or CD8+CD57+ T cells (not recorded which) from PBMCs. The chain recombines TRBV6-1 with TRBJ2-1, with 8 positions matching TRBD2. CDR3 sequence reads: CASKTSGRLYNEQFF. The CDR3 region has the DNA TGTGCCAGCAAAACCAGCGGGAGACTCTACAATGAGCAGTTCTTC.